The text below deals with one T cell receptor beta chain. Its antigen remains unidentified. A multiplex PCR was run with 60 Vbeta primers and 13 Jbeta primers. The repertoire was sequenced with immunoSEQ multiplex PCR; TCRdb's copy has only in-frame clones and lacks some. The top ten hold less than 3.5% of the sample, which has approximately 150,000 clones, around 65% seen once. The data were obtained in a study of cytomegalovirus exposure and HLA in healthy donors. Study-wide background: In an early release, HLA-typed donors contributed approximately 80 million unique TCR sequences. Study results and caveats: The authors considered a cluster of highly shared sequence variants likely to be a sequencing artifact. An analysis that came later showed most CMV-associated TCR beta chains appearing HLA-restricted.

This CDR3 is built from 18 residues. Deletions cut 1 base from V and 1 base from J, with 14 bases between. The germline CDR1 and CDR2 sequences are MGHRA and YSYEKL. This TCR derives from a woman younger than 45 in good health and CMV-seropositive. The chain uses TRBV4-1 and TRBJ2-6, with TRBD1 as a possible D gene (5 bases). The sequenced sample consisted of PBMCs. The CDR3 here is CASSQVGRARSGANVLTF. CDR3 sequence (DNA): TGCGCCAGCAGCCAAGTTGGCAGGGCTAGATCTGGGGCCAACGTCCTGACTTTC.